This T cell receptor (beta chain) was recorded in a study of shared clonotypes between healthy human individuals. The wider study: The plates for each donor numbered three CD4 naive, three CD4 memory, two CD8 naive and one CD8 memory. Study-level results: Memory subsets generally showed lower estimated richness than naive subsets.

CD45RO-negative, CCR7-selected cells formed the naive CD8 fraction, which excluded terminally differentiated effector memory CD45RA+ cells. CDR1 LNHDA and CDR2 SQIVND come from the germline V gene (reference sequence). The CDR3 spans 17 residues. The V end lost 3 bases, the J end lost 0 bases, and 17 bases lay between the germline ends. The assay ran at deep level. Replicate sorted-subset PCRs were loaded with around 0.2 ug DNA, 25,000 to 30,000 T cell genomes. Generated by immunoSEQ multiplex PCR, the TCRdb table keeps only in-frame clones and is missing some. The repertoire holds around 2,000,000 clones, with about 92% as singletons. Remarks on this clone: The antigen is not known.

The sequence came from a man younger than 35 in good health. Some clones in this sample may be carry-over from other donors' samples. V is TRBV19 and J is TRBJ1-1; D not certain. Sequenced input: naive CD8+ T cells from PBMCs. In DNA, the CDR3 is TGTGCCAGTAGTATGGTCCCCGGTTGGGCGATGAACACTGAAGCTTTCTTT. This codes for CASSMVPGWAMNTEAFF.